The 3 T cell receptor beta chains below were found in one sample sequenced in a study of blood T cell repertoires in COVID-19. TCRdb keeps only in-frame clones here, not all; method: immunoSEQ multiplex PCR. The table records approximately 200,000 clones, about 88% of them present only once. The sequencing sample was made of PBMCs or T cells enriched from blood (not recorded which). The source of these receptors is a woman aged 25 to 39 who had been exposed to COVID-19.

CDR3 sequence (DNA): TGTGCTAGTGGTCCCCCCAGGGGAGAAGGAGAGACCCAGTACTTC. Encoded protein: CASGPPRGEGETQYF. The chain links TRBV12-5 to TRBJ2-5; D might be TRBD1 (6 bases). Germline loops: CDR1 LGHNT, CDR2 FRNRAP. The CDR3 spans 15 residues. The V gene lost 5 bases and the J gene lost 4 bases, with 17 bases spanning the gap.

The chain uses TRBV6-5 and TRBJ2-3; D may be TRBD2 (6 bases). The CDR3 is 14 amino acids. The V end lost 0 bases, the J end lost 4 bases, and 8 bases lay between the germline ends. From germline, CDR1 is MNHEY and CDR2 SVGAGI. DNA of the CDR3: TGTGCCAGCAGTTACTCCGGGACTTCAGATACGCAGTATTTT. Translating gives CASSYSGTSDTQYF.

The CDR3 nucleotides are TGTGCCAGCAGCTTAGCGTCTAGCGGGGGGATAGATACGCAGTATTTT. This gives the protein CASSLASSGGIDTQYF. V and J are TRBV7-6 and TRBJ2-3; 11 bases match TRBD2. J lost 5 bases, V lost 0 bases, and 4 bases had no gene match. Germline CDR1 SGHVS, CDR2 FNYEAQ. The CDR3 is 16 residues long. Filled out from reference TRBV7-6 and TRBJ2-3, the complete variable domain reads GAGVSQSPRYKVTKRGQDVALRCDPISGHVSLYWYRQALGQGPEFLTYFNYEAQQDKSGLPNDRFSAERPEGSISTLTIQRTEQRDSAMYRCASSLASSGGIDTQYFGPGTRLTVL.